The clone carrying this T cell receptor beta chain appeared once. There are 14 residues in the CDR3. The V gene's germline CDR1 is MNHEY and CDR2 SVGAGI. V shed 2 bases and J 3 bases; nucleotides not matched to a gene: 4. These data belong to a study of OX40 agonist ivuxolimab in advanced cancers. Study information: The patients' treatment was ivuxolimab, an agonistic anti-OX40 (CD134) antibody.

Data came from immunoSEQ multiplex PCR; TCRdb stores just in-frame clones and leaves some out. The sample consists of fewer than 85,000 clones, about nine tenths of them appearing once. The J gene is TRBJ2-7, the V gene TRBV6-5; 7 bases are a match to TRBD1. The input for sequencing was CD4+ or CD8+ T cells sorted from blood, taken in a trial of the OX40 agonist ivuxolimab. The receptor was derived from an adult with an advanced solid tumor such as melanoma, head and neck, liver or kidney cancer. CDR3 DNA sequence: TGTGCCAGCAGTTACAGCGCAGGGGGCTACGAGCAGTACTTC. This translates into CASSYSAGGYEQYF.